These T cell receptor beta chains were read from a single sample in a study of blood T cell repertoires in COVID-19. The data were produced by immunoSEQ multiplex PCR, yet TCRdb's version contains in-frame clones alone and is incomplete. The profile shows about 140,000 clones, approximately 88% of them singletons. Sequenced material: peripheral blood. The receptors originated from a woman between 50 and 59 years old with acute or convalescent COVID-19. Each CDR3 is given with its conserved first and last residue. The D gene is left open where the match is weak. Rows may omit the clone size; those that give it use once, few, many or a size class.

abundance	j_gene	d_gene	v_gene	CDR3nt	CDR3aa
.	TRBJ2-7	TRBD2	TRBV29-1	TGCAGCGTTGAAGGCCTAACTAGCGGGAGGCCCTACGAGCAGTACTTC	CSVEGLTSGRPYEQYF
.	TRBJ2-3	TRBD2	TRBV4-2	TGTGCCAGCAGCCCGACGACTAGCGGCCTCCCCAGTGGGACAGATACGCAGTATTTT	CASSPTTSGLPSGTDTQYF
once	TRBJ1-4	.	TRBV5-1	TGCGCCAGCAGCTTGATGGCGGGTGAAAAACTGTTTTTT	CASSLMAGEKLFF
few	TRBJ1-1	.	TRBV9	TGTGCCAGCAGCGTAGTCGGAGGAGGGCTAAAGAACACTGAAGCTTTCTTT	CASSVVGGGLKNTEAFF
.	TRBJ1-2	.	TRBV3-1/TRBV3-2	TGTGCCAGCAGCCCCCGAACAGGAGACTATGGCTACACCTTC	CASSPRTGDYGYTF
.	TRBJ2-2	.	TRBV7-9	TGTGCCAGCAGCTTAGCAGGGGCCCCGAACACCGGGGAGCTGTTTTTT	CASSLAGAPNTGELFF
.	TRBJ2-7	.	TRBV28	TGTGCCAGCAGTTCCCCCAGGGCAGCCTACGAGCAGTACTTC	CASSSPRAAYEQYF
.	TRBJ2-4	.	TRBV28	TGTGCCAGCAGTTCCGGGGGGCAGGCCAAAAACATTCAGTACTTC	CASSSGGQAKNIQYF
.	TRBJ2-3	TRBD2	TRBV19	TGTGCCAGTAGTCCGGGGGGGAAATTAACAGATACGCAGTATTTT	CASSPGGKLTDTQYF
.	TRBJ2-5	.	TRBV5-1	TGCGCCAGCAGCTTGACGAGCTCCGAGACCCAGTACTTC	CASSLTSSETQYF
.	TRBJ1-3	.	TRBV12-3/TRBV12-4	TGTGCCAGCAGTTTCGGGAGGGGGGACACCATATATTTT	CASSFGRGDTIYF
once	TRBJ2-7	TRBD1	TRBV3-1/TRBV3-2	TGTGCCAGCAGCCCCCGGGACAGGGCCGAGCAGTACTTC	CASSPRDRAEQYF
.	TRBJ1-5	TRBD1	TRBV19	TGTGCCAGTAGGAGAGACAGGGGGGCCCCTTATAGCAATCAGCCCCAGCATTTT	CASRRDRGAPYSNQPQHF
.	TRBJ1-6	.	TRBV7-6	TGTGCCAGCAGCTTGGGCAGAGAGGGTTCACCCCTCCACTTT	CASSLGREGSPLHF
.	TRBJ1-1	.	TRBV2	TGTGCCAGCTTAGAACGGAGCTTGAATGAAGCTTTCTTT	CASLERSLNEAFF
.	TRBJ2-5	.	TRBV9	TGTGCCAGCAGCGTGGGGGGGCACGAGACCCAGTACTTC	CASSVGGHETQYF
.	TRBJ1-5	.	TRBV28	TGTGCCAGCAGCCTCCCGGATCAGCCCCAGCATTTT	CASSLPDQPQHF
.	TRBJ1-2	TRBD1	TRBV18	TGTGCCAGCTCCGGGGACAGCGCCTATGGCTACACCTTC	CASSGDSAYGYTF
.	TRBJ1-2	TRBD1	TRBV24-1	TGTGCCACCCCTGACAGGGGTGAAGGCTACACCTTC	CATPDRGEGYTF
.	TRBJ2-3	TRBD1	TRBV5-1	TGCGCCAGCAGCCTGGACAGGGCGCCAGATACGCAGTATTTT	CASSLDRAPDTQYF
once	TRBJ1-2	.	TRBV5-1	TGCGCCAGCAGCATACCCCGGGACAACGCAAACTATGGCTACACCTTC	CASSIPRDNANYGYTF
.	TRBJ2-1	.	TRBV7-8	TGTGCCAGCAGCTTAGCGGCCCCCCAGGGGAATGAGCAGTTCTTC	CASSLAAPQGNEQFF
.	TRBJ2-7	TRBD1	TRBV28	TGTGCCAGCACCTATGACAGGGGAGTCTCCTACGAGCAGTACTTC	CASTYDRGVSYEQYF
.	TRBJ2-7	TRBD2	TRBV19	TGTGCCAGTAGTAGGGAGCGGGGGGTCTACGAGCAGTACTTC	CASSRERGVYEQYF
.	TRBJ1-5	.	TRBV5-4	TGTGCCAGCAGCTTGGGTGGTGGGCACAATCAGCCCCAGCATTTT	CASSLGGGHNQPQHF
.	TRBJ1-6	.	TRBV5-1	TGCGCCAGCAGCTTGTCAGGGAACCGACAATCACCCCTCCACTTT	CASSLSGNRQSPLHF
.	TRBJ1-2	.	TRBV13	TGTGCCAGCAGCCCCGCGGGACGGGGAGGCTATGGCTACACCTTC	CASSPAGRGGYGYTF
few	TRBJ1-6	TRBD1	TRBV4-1	TGCGCCAGCAGCCCGGGGGGGACAGGGTTCGCTTCACCCCTCCACTTT	CASSPGGTGFASPLHF
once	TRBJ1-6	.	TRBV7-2	TGTGCCAGCATGAGGGATTCACCCCTCCACTTT	CASMRDSPLHF
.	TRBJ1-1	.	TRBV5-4	TGTGCCAGCAGCACGACCCCAGAGGCTGAAGCTTTCTTT	CASSTTPEAEAFF
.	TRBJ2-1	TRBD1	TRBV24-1	TGTGCCACCAGTGTTAAGACAGGGGCCACGAGCTCCTACAATGAGCAGTTCTTC	CATSVKTGATSSYNEQFF
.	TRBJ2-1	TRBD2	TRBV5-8	TGTGCCAGCAGCGGGGGACTAGCGGTTCATGTATCCTACAATGAGCAGTTCTTC	CASSGGLAVHVSYNEQFF
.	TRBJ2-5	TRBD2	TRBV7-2	TGTGCCAGCAGCCCCGGGACTAGCGGGGGGTCCAACAAAGAGACCCAGTACTTC	CASSPGTSGGSNKETQYF
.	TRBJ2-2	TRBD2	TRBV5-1	TGCGCCAGCAGCCCAGGGACTAGCGGGATAGTCGGGGAGCTGTTTTTT	CASSPGTSGIVGELFF
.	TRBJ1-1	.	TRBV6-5	TGTGCCACAATACAAAACACTGAAGCTTTCTTT	CATIQNTEAFF
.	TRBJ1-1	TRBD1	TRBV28	TGTGCCAGCAGTGGAGGGGGCGCGAGAACTGAAGCTTTCTTT	CASSGGGARTEAFF
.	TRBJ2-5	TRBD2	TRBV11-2	TGTGCCAGCAGCCGGACTAGCGGGTATCAAGAGACCCAGTACTTC	CASSRTSGYQETQYF
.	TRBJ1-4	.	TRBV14	TGTGCCAGCAGCCAACCCGACAGCCGGCTAAATGAAAAACTGTTTTTT	CASSQPDSRLNEKLFF
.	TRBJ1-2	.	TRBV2	TGTGCCAGCAGTGAAGACAGATCCGATGGCTACACCTTC	CASSEDRSDGYTF
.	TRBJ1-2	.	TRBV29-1	TGCAGCGTTGGGGGAGGGGAAGACTATGGCTACACCTTC	CSVGGGEDYGYTF
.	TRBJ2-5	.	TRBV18	TGTGCCAGCTCACCACCAGGACAGAGGGAGACCCAGTACTTC	CASSPPGQRETQYF
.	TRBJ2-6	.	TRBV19	TGTGCCGTTCTCTGGGCCAACGTCCTGACTTTC	CAVLWANVLTF
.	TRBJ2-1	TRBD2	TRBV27	TGTGCCAGCAGTTTATCACGGGGGAGGGTTGACTACAATGAGCAGTTCTTC	CASSLSRGRVDYNEQFF
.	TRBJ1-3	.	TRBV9	TGTGCCAGCAGCGGCCAAGATATGATCGGTGGAAACACCATATATTTT	CASSGQDMIGGNTIYF
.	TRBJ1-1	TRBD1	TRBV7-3	TGTGCCAGCAGCTCGACAGGGGGATGGACTGAAGCTTTCTTT	CASSSTGGWTEAFF
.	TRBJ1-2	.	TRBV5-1	TGCGCCAGCAGCTCTCTAGGAAGTGAGATAGGCTACACCTTC	CASSSLGSEIGYTF